Here is one TCR beta chain with its context. This entry is derived from a study of blood T cell repertoires in COVID-19. Overall study context: Nucleic acid was either cDNA or gDNA, and it came from T cells, B-cell-depleted T cells, or PBMCs.

The V and J ends lost 0 bases and 2 bases respectively, with 10 bases between them. This CDR3 is built from 15 residues. CDR1 and CDR2 (germline): MNHEY, SVGAGI. Authors' analysis steps: It was from reference gene primer amplification that nucleated cell counts were estimated. Profiling relied on immunoSEQ multiplex PCR, and the TCRdb table lists in-frame clones only, not all of them. V, J and clone size reflect that table, while D and trimming were determined from the DNA. The table includes some 120,000 clones, 85% detected once. The sequencing sample was made of peripheral blood. The gene calls are TRBV6-5 and TRBJ1-1; a weak D match, TRBD1 (5 bases). The sequence derives from an elderly man with active or convalescent COVID-19. CDR3 bases: TGTGCCAGCAGTTACTCGATACAGGTTAACACTGAAGCTTTCTTT. Translation: CASSYSIQVNTEAFF.